This entry lists 18 T cell receptor beta chains sequenced from one sample in a study of blood T cells in healthy people across ages. Primers used in a second PCR of about 7 to 11 cycles were a sample-barcoded 5' primer and a J-beta primer mix. TCRdb processed the 5' RACE reads anew with MiXCR; each CDR3 protein has one entry. Of about 540,000 distinct CDR3 sequences listed, nearly 25% were seen once; the top ten hold around 10%. The same sample was also used in a study of T cells of mothers and their children.

Specimen: blood. The receptors here all came from a boy aged 10-17 years in good health.

The chain is built from TRBV7-9 and TRBJ2-7, with 7 bases identical to TRBD2. This CDR3 has 16 amino acids. The germline V gene has CDR1 SEHNR and CDR2 FQNEAQ (reference sequence). V gave up 5 bases and J gave up 0 bases; unmatched junction bases: 10. The CDR3 spells CASSDLAGRGSYEQYF. CDR3 nucleotides: TGTGCCAGCAGCGACCTAGCAGGGAGGGGCTCCTACGAGCAGTACTTC.

DNA for the CDR3: TGCAGCGTTGAAGCTTCAACAGGGCGAGCTTTCTTT. It codes for CSVEASTGRAFF. The V gene is TRBV29-1, the J gene TRBJ1-1, with D perhaps matching TRBD1 (6 bases). Germline lookup yields CDR1 SQVTM and CDR2 ANQGSEA. Trimming shortened V by 1 base and J by 10 bases, and 13 bases separated the two germline ends. This CDR3 has 12 residues.

This clonotype was seen only a few times. The V call is TRBV7-3, the J call TRBJ1-1; 10 bases map to TRBD1. Germline CDR1 and CDR2: SGHTA and FQGTGA. This CDR3 is built from 13 residues. The V gene end was trimmed by 8 bases and the J gene end by 6 bases; junction bases not matched to a gene: 6. For the CDR3, the DNA is TGTGCCAGCGGTTATGGACAGGGGGCTGAAGCTTTCTTT. Amino acids: CASGYGQGAEAFF.

V and J are TRBV28 and TRBJ2-1; TRBD1 matches at 9 bases. The last part of the DNA fits TRBJ2-5 better; the J call may be wrong. The length of the CDR3 is 16 residues. Germline V lookup: CDR1 MDHEN, CDR2 SYDVKM. The CDR3 coding sequence is TGTGCCAGCAGGGACGGGGACAGGGCTCGGCAAGAGACCCAGTACTTC. This encodes CASRDGDRARQETQYF.

This clonotype was found many times. One end of the junction varies from germline; a read error may be responsible. The chain couples TRBV7-7 to TRBJ1-5; tentatively, D is TRBD1 (5 bases). This CDR3 comprises 13 residues. Germline V gives CDR1 SSHAT, CDR2 FNYEAQ (reference sequence). CDR3 DNA: TGTGCTAGCAGCCTCGGGGCCAATCAGCCCCAGCATTTT. Its translation: CASSLGANQPQHF.

This clonotype appeared a few times. This chain connects TRBV5-4 to TRBJ2-5; 7 bases map to TRBD2. Germline CDR1 SGHNT, CDR2 YYREEE (reference sequence). V lost 4 bases and J lost 2; bases outside the gene matches: 8. The CDR3 runs 15 residues. The CDR3 here is CASSPSGARQETQYF. CDR3 nucleotides: TGTGCCAGCAGCCCCAGCGGGGCCCGTCAAGAGACCCAGTACTTC.

The CDR3 loop is CASSYSTGSNQPQHF. CDR3 DNA: TGTGCCAGCAGTTACTCAACAGGTAGCAATCAGCCCCAGCATTTT. The genes are TRBV6-5 and TRBJ1-5; possibly TRBD1 for D (5 bases). This CDR3 is built from 15 residues. Trimming cost V 0 bases and J 0 bases, with 6 bases left between them. From germline, CDR1 is MNHEY and CDR2 SVGAGI.

This clonotype has ten or more counts. The chain links TRBV9 to TRBJ1-2; TRBD1 aligns across 7 bases. CDR1 is SGDLS, CDR2 YYNGEE, per germline. J gave up 0 bases and V 3 bases, and 5 bases lay outside the gene matches. CDR3 length: 15 amino acids. CDR3 residues: CASSARQGANYGYTF. In DNA form, the CDR3 reads TGTGCCAGCAGCGCTCGACAGGGAGCTAACTATGGCTACACCTTC. The full variable domain, in which reference TRBV9 and TRBJ1-2 provide the parts outside the CDR3, is DSGVTQTPKHLITATGQRVTLRCSPRSGDLSVYWYQQSLDQGLQFLIQYYNGEERAKGNILERFSAQQFPDLHSELNLSSLELGDSALYFCASSARQGANYGYTFGSGTRLTVV.

This clonotype was picked up a small number of times. The genes are TRBV14 and TRBJ2-5; D gene unclear. V lost 2 bases and J lost 5, with 9 bases in between. This CDR3 has 13 amino acids. Germline-derived CDR1 and CDR2 are SGHDN and FVKESK. The CDR3 DNA reads as TGTGCCAGCAGCCAAAGACGAGATGAGACCCAGTACTTC. Residues: CASSQRRDETQYF. Looking up the rest from reference TRBV14 and TRBJ2-5 gives the full variable domain: EAGVTQFPSHSVIEKGQTVTLRCDPISGHDNLYWYRRVMGKEIKFLLHFVKESKQDESGMPNNRFLAERTGGTYSTLKVQPAELEDSGVYFCASSQRRDETQYFGPGTRLLVL.

This sequence joins TRBV5-4 and TRBJ2-1; D gene ambiguous. The CDR3 sequence is 16 residues long. Germline CDR1 reads SGHNT; CDR2 reads YYREEE (reference sequence). V was cut by 4 bases and J by 0 bases, with 14 bases left in between. The CDR3 sequence is CASSPDVSSSYNEQFF. CDR3 nucleotides: TGTGCCAGCAGCCCCGATGTTTCGAGCTCCTACAATGAGCAGTTCTTC.

A word on this clonotype: A read error may be the cause here, since a much bigger clone is one base away. The J gene is TRBJ2-5, the V gene TRBV20-1, with TRBD1 matching over 8 bases. The CDR3 contains 12 residues. Germline V gene sequence: CDR1 DFQATT, CDR2 SNEGSKA (reference sequence). The CDR3 DNA follows: TGCAGTGCCGACAGGGGCCAAGACACCCAGTACTTC. As protein: CSADRGQDTQYF.

The chain links TRBV28 to TRBJ1-1; D not certain. The germline gives CDR1 MDHEN, CDR2 SYDVKM. Trimming pared 2 bases from V and 11 bases from J, leaving 15 bases between. CDR3 length: 13 amino acids. The CDR3 coding sequence is TGTGCCAGCAGTTTAATTGTGGGAACGGGGGCTTTCTTT. Its translation is CASSLIVGTGAFF.

V is TRBV7-2 and J is TRBJ2-1; 7 bases align to TRBD2. V lost 3 bases, J lost 0 bases, and 5 bases stayed unmatched. CDR3 size: 16 residues. Germline CDR1 and CDR2: SGHTA and FQGNSA. CDR3 sequence reads: CASSLVSGYSYNEQFF. CDR3 DNA sequence: TGTGCCAGCAGCTTGGTTAGCGGGTACTCCTACAATGAGCAGTTCTTC. The complete variable domain, with remaining parts taken from reference TRBV7-2 and TRBJ2-1, reads GAGVSQSPSNKVTEKGKDVELRCDPISGHTALYWYRQSLGQGLEFLIYFQGNSAPDKSGLPSDRFSAERTGGSVSTLTIQRTQQEDSAVYLCASSLVSGYSYNEQFFGPGTRLTVL.

The chain carries TRBV5-8 and TRBJ1-4; a weak D match, TRBD1 (5 bases). Trimming took off 0 bases at V and 0 bases at J, with 9 bases between the two ends. The CDR3 length is 16 residues. Germline CDR1 SGHTS, CDR2 YDEGEE. The chain's CDR3 is CASSLGRTTTNEKLFF. DNA for the CDR3: TGTGCCAGCAGCTTGGGCAGGACAACAACTAATGAAAAACTGTTTTTT.

The chain couples TRBV29-1 to TRBJ2-7; 8 nucleotides align to TRBD2. The J call may be incorrect, as the DNA end agrees better with TRBJ2-5. CDR3 length: 13 residues. The V gene's germline CDR1 is SQVTM and CDR2 ANQGSEA. The CDR3 DNA reads as TGCAGCGTTCCGGGACTAGGCCAAGAGACCCAGTACTTC. It specifies CSVPGLGQETQYF.

The J gene is TRBJ2-7, the V gene TRBV27; perhaps TRBD1 as D (5 bases). V was cut by 2 bases and J by 7 bases, with 15 bases left in between. This CDR3 has 14 residues. Germline-derived CDR1 and CDR2 are MNHEY and SMNVEV (reference sequence). This CDR3 is CASSLGGRAMEQYF. CDR3 DNA: TGTGCCAGCAGTTTAGGTGGCAGGGCTATGGAGCAGTACTTC.

As concerns this clonotype: The junction departs from germline at one end; a sequencing error may be responsible. V usage is TRBV2 and J usage is TRBJ2-2, with TRBD1 matching over 7 bases. The CDR3 spans 15 residues. Germline loops: CDR1 SNHLY, CDR2 FYNNEI. The CDR3 sequence is CASSEDRAATGELFF. CDR3 DNA: TGTGCCAGCAGCGAAGACAGGGCCGCCACCGGGGAGCTGTTTTTT.

The chain is built from TRBV4-3 and TRBJ2-5; 9 bases match TRBD2. The DNA end lines up better with TRBJ2-1; the J call may be wrong. The germline CDR1 and CDR2 sequences are LGHNA and YSLEER. The CDR3 totals 16 residues. The CDR3 DNA follows: TGCGCCAGCAGCCAGAGGACTAGCGATACCTACAATGAGCAGTTCTTC. Protein: CASSQRTSDTYNEQFF.